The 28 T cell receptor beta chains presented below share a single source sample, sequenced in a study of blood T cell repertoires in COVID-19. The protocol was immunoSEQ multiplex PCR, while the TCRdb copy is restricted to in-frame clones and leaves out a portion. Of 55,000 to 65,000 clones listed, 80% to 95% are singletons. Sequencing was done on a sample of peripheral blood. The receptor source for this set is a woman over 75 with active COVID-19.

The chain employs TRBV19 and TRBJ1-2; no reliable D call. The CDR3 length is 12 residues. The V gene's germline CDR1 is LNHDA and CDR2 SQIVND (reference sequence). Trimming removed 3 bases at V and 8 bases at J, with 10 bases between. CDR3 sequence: CASSISGTGYTF. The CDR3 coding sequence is TGTGCCAGTAGTATTTCGGGTACCGGCTACACCTTC.

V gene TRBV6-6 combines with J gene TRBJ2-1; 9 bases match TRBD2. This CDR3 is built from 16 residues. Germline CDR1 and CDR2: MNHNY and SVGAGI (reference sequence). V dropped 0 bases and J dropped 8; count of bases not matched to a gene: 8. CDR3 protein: CASSYSRQAGGDEQFF. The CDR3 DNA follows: TGTGCCAGCAGTTACTCGCGGCAAGCGGGAGGAGATGAGCAGTTCTTC.

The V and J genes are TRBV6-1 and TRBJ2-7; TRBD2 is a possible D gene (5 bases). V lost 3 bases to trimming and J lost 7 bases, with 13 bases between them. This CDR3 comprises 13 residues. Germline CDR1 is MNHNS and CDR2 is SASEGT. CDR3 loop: CASSDLSTGEQYV. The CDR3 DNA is TGTGCCAGCAGTGACCTGAGTACGGGGGAGCAGTACGTC.

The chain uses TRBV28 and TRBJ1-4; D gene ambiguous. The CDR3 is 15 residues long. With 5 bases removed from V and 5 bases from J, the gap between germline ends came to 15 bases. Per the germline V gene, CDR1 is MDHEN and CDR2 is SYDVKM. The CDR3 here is CASSQGVGVNEKLFF. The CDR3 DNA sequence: TGTGCCAGCAGTCAAGGCGTCGGGGTCAATGAAAAACTGTTTTTT.

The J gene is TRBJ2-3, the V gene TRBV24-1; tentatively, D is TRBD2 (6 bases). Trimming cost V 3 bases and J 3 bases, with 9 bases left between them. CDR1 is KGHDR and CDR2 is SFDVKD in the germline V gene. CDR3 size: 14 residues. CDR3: CATSDAGRTDTQYF. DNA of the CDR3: TGTGCCACCAGTGATGCGGGGCGGACAGATACGCAGTATTTT.

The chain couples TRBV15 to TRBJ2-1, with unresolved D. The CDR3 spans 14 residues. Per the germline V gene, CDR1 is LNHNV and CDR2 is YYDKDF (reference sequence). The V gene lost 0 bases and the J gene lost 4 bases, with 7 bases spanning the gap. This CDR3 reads CATSRESGYNEQFF. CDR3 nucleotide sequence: TGTGCCACCAGCAGAGAATCGGGTTACAATGAGCAGTTCTTC.

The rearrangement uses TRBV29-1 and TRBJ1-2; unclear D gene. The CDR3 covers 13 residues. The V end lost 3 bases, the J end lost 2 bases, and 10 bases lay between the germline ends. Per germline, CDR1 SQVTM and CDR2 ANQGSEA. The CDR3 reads CSVDGQTNYGYTF. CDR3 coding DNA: TGCAGCGTTGATGGGCAGACCAACTATGGCTACACCTTC.

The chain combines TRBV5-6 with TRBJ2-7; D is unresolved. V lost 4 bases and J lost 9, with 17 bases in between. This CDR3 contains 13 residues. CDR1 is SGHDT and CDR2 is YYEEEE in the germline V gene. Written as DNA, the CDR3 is TGTGCCAGCAGCCCTAGAACCCCTTCGAGGCAGTACTTC. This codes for CASSPRTPSRQYF.

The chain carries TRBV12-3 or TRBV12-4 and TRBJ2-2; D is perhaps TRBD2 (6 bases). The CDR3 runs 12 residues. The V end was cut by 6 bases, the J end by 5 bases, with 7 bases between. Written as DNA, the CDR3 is TGTGCCAGCAGCGGAGGGACCGGGGAGCTGTTTTTT. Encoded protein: CASSGGTGELFF.

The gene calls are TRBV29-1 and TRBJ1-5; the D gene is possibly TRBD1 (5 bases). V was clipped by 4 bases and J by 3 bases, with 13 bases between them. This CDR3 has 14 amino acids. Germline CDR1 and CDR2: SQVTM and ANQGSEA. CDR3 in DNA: TGCAGCGTTGCTGACAGTGTGGTCAATCAGCCCCAGCATTTT. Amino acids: CSVADSVVNQPQHF.

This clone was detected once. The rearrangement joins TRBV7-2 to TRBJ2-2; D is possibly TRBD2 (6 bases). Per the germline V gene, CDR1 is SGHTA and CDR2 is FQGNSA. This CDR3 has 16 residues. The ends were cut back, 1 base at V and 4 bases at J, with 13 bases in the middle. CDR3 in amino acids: CASSLGAGGGTGELFF. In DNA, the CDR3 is TGTGCCAGCAGCTTAGGAGCCGGGGGTGGCACCGGGGAGCTGTTTTTT.

The CDR3: CASSTPGGRVEAFF. Here the CDR3 DNA reads TGTGCCAGTAGTACCCCCGGCGGTCGGGTTGAAGCTTTCTTT. The gene calls are TRBV19 and TRBJ1-1; D is uncertain. The CDR3 totals 14 residues. Per germline, CDR1 LNHDA and CDR2 SQIVND (reference sequence). V lost 4 bases, J lost 7 bases, and 16 bases lay in between.

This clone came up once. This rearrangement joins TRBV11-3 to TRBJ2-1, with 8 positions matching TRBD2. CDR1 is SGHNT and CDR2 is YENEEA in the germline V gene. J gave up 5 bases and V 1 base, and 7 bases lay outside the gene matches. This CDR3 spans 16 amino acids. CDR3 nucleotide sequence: TGTGCCAGCAGCTTAGCGAGCGGGAGCACCGACAATGAGCAGTTCTTC. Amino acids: CASSLASGSTDNEQFF.

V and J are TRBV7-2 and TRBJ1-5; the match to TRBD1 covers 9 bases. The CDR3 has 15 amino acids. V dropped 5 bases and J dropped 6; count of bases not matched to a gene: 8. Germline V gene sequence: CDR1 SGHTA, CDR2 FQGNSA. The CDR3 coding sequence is TGTGCCAGCAGCGAGGGACAGGGAGGATTTCAGCCCCAGCATTTT. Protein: CASSEGQGGFQPQHF.

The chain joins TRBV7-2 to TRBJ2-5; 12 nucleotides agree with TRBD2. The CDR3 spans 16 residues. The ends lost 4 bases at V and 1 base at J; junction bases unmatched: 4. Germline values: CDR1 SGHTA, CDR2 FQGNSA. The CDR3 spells CASSSQLAGGQETQYF. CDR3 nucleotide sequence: TGTGCCAGCAGCTCCCAACTAGCGGGGGGCCAAGAGACCCAGTACTTC.

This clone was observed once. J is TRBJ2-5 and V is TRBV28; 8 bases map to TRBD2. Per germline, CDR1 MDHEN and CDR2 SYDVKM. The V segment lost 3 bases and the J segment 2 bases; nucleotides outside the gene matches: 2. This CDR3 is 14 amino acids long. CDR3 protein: CASSFGGGQETQYF. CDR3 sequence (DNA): TGTGCCAGCAGTTTCGGCGGGGGGCAAGAGACCCAGTACTTC.

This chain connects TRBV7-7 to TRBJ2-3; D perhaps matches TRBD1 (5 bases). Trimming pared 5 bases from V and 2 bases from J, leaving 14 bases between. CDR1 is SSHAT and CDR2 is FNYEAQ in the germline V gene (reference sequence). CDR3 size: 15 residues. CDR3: CASSPRAGNTDTQYF. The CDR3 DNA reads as TGTGCCAGCAGCCCAAGGGCAGGGAACACAGATACGCAGTATTTT. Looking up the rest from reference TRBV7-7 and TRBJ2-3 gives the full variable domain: GAGVSQSPRYKVTKRGQDVTLRCDPISSHATLYWYQQALGQGPEFLTYFNYEAQPDKSGLPSDRFSAERPEGSISTLTIQRTEQRDSAMYRCASSPRAGNTDTQYFGPGTRLTVL.

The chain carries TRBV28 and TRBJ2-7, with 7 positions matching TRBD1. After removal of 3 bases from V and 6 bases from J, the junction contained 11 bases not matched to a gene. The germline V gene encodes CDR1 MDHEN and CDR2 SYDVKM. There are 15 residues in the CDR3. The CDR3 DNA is TGTGCCAGCAGTTTGGTTATACAGGGGAATTCCGAGCAGTACTTC. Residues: CASSLVIQGNSEQYF.

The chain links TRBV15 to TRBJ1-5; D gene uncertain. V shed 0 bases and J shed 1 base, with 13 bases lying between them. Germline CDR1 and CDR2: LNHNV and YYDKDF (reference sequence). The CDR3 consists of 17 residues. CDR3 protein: CATSRDRTAGSNQPQHF. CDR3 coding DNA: TGTGCCACCAGCAGAGATCGGACGGCGGGGAGCAATCAGCCCCAGCATTTT.

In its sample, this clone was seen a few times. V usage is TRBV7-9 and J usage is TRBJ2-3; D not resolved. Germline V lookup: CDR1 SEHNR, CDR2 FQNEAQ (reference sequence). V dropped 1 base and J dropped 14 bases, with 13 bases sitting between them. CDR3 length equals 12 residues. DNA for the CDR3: TGTGCCAGCAGCTTAGGAGTAGAAGAACGGTATTTT. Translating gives CASSLGVEERYF.

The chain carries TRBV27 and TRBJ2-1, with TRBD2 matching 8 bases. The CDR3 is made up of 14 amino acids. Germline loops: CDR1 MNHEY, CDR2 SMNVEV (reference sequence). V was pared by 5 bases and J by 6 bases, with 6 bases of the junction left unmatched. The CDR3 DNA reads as TGTGCCAGCAGTATAGCGGGGAACTTCAATGAGCAGTTCTTC. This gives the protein CASSIAGNFNEQFF.

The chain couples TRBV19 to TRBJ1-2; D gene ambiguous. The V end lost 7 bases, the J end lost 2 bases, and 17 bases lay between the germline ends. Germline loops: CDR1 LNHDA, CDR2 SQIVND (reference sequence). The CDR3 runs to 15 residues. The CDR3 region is CASNPFLTRNYGYTF. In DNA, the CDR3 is TGTGCCAGTAACCCCTTTTTGACAAGAAACTATGGCTACACCTTC.

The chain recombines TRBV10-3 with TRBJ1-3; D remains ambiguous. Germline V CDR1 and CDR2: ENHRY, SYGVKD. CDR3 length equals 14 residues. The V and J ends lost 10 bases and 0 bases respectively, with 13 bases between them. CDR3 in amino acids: CASEPSGSGNTIYF. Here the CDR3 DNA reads TGTGCCAGCGAACCAAGCGGCTCTGGAAACACCATATATTTT.

The CDR3 DNA follows: TGTGCCAGTACCGCGGGACAGGGGGCTCGGACCGGGGAGCTGTTTTTT. It encodes CASTAGQGARTGELFF. The chain links TRBV19 to TRBJ2-2; 12 positions agree with TRBD1. The CDR3 covers 16 residues. V lost 7 bases, J lost 5 bases, and 8 bases stayed unmatched. CDR1 is LNHDA, CDR2 SQIVND, per germline (reference sequence).

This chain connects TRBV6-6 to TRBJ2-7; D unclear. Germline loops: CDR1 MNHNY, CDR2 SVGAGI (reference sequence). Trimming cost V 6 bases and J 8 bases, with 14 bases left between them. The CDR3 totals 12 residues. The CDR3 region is CASSPPGYQQYF. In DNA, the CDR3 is TGTGCCAGCAGCCCCCCCGGGTACCAGCAGTACTTC.

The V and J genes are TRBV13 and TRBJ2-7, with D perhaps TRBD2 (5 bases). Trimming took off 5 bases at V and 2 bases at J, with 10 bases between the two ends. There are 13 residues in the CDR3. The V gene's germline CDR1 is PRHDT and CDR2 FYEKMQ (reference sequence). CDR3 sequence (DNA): TGTGCCAGCAGCCAGGACTTGACCTACGAGCAGTACTTC. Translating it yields CASSQDLTYEQYF.

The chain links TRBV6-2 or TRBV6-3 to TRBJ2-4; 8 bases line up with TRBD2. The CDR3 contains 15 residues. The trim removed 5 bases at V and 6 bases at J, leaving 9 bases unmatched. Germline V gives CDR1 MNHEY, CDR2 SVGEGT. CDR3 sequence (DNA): TGTGCCAGCAGTGCGACCGGGGGGGCTGCAAACATTCAGTACTTC. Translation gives CASSATGGAANIQYF.

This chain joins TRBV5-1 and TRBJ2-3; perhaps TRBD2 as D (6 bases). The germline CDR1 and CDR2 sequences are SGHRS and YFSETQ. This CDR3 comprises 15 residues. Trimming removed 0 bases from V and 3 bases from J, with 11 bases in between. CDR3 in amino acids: CASSLDGGRTDTQYF. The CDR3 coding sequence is TGCGCCAGCAGCTTGGATGGGGGGAGGACAGATACGCAGTATTTT.